The 17 T cell receptor beta chains below all came from one sample that was sequenced in a study of cytomegalovirus exposure and HLA in healthy donors. PCR was performed using 60 Vbeta and 13 Jbeta primers. Clones were sequenced by immunoSEQ multiplex PCR, and TCRdb holds only the in-frame ones, with some missing. The sample contains 150,000 to 200,000 clones, around 72% of which appear only once. The sample comprised PBMCs. The receptors were sampled from a man in his forties in good health and CMV-seropositive.

V is TRBV7-8 and J is TRBJ1-4; tentative D call: TRBD1 (6 bases). CDR3 length: 15 amino acids. V gave up 5 bases and J gave up 2 bases, with 12 bases separating them. Germline V gene lookup returns CDR1 SGHVS and CDR2 FQNEAQ. CDR3 loop: CASSPHRATNEKLFF. CDR3 nucleotide sequence: TGTGCCAGCAGCCCTCACAGGGCTACTAATGAAAAACTGTTTTTT.

The chain combines TRBV6-5 with TRBJ2-2, with unresolved D. The CDR3 loop spans 16 amino acids. Germline V CDR1 and CDR2: MNHEY, SVGAGI. Trimming shortened V by 0 bases and J by 0 bases, and 8 bases separated the two germline ends. CDR3 bases: TGTGCCAGCAGTTACTCGGGCAGAACGAACACCGGGGAGCTGTTTTTT. It specifies CASSYSGRTNTGELFF.

As DNA, the CDR3 is TGTGCTAGTGGTTTTGGTGGGGGGGCGGACAATGAGCAGTTCTTC. Translated: CASGFGGGADNEQFF. The chain joins TRBV12-5 to TRBJ2-1, with D perhaps TRBD2 (7 bases). Germline CDR1 and CDR2: LGHNT and FRNRAP. V was cut by 3 bases and J by 5 bases, with 14 bases left in between. The CDR3 is 15 residues long.

The chain joins TRBV6-6 to TRBJ1-1, with D possibly being TRBD1 (5 bases). CDR3 length: 15 amino acids. Trimming left V 6 bases short and J 0 bases short, with 14 bases between. The germline V gene encodes CDR1 MNHNY and CDR2 SVGAGI (reference sequence). CDR3 in amino acids: CASRLGQGLNTEAFF. The CDR3 DNA reads TGTGCCAGCAGACTCGGACAAGGACTGAACACTGAAGCTTTCTTT.

This chain links TRBV9 with TRBJ1-3, with D possibly matching TRBD1 (5 bases). Germline V gene data show CDR1 as SGDLS and CDR2 as YYNGEE. The CDR3 consists of 17 residues. With 0 bases removed from V and 2 bases from J, the gap between germline ends came to 15 bases. This CDR3 reads CASSVGFWGGAGNTIYF. The CDR3 nucleotides read TGTGCCAGCAGCGTAGGATTCTGGGGGGGGGCTGGAAACACCATATATTTT.

This clone was seen once. This CDR3 reads CASSVSGGAQETQYF. In nucleotides, the CDR3 is TGTGCCAGCAGCGTATCCGGGGGGGCCCAAGAGACCCAGTACTTC. The chain is built from TRBV9 and TRBJ2-5; TRBD2 aligns across 8 bases. Germline values: CDR1 SGDLS, CDR2 YYNGEE. The CDR3 extends over 15 amino acids. V shed 1 base, J shed 1 base, and the junction held 3 bases outside the gene matches.

This clone came up once. This chain uses TRBV11-3 with TRBJ2-5; D gene unclear. The closer fit of TRBJ2-7 to the DNA end suggests the J call may be wrong. The CDR3 runs 12 residues. Per germline, CDR1 SGHNT and CDR2 YENEEA. The CDR3 sequence: CASSVLVCEQYF. CDR3 nucleotide sequence: TGTGCCAGCAGCGTCCTCGTATGCGAGCAGTACTTC.

This clone appeared a few times. The CDR3 spells CASSLAVGQHYSPLHF. The CDR3 nucleotides read TGTGCCAGCAGCTTAGCGGTCGGACAGCATTATTCACCCCTCCACTTT. This chain links TRBV7-9 with TRBJ1-6; the D gene is possibly TRBD1 (6 bases). CDR1 and CDR2 from the germline V gene are SEHNR and FQNEAQ (reference sequence). This CDR3 contains 16 residues. The V gene lost 0 bases and the J gene lost 8 bases, with 14 bases spanning the gap.

The chain uses TRBV7-9 and TRBJ2-7, with 10 bases that match TRBD2. The ends lost 6 bases at V and 0 bases at J; junction bases unmatched: 2. The CDR3 runs to 14 residues. Germline CDR1 is SEHNR and CDR2 is FQNEAQ (reference sequence). DNA of the CDR3: TGTGCCAGCAGTTCTAGCGGGGGCTCCTACGAGCAGTACTTC. This encodes CASSSSGGSYEQYF.

This clone was observed a handful of times. The chain carries TRBV4-1 and TRBJ2-7, with a possible D match to TRBD2 (6 bases). V gave up 2 bases and J gave up 7 bases, with 18 bases separating them. Germline values: CDR1 MGHRA, CDR2 YSYEKL. This CDR3 region has 15 residues. The CDR3 region has the DNA TGCGCCAGCAGCCAATTAATGGGACTGGCTTTTGAGCAGTACTTC. Translated: CASSQLMGLAFEQYF.

The chain uses TRBV7-6 and TRBJ2-7; unclear D gene. Trimming removed 0 bases at V and 5 bases at J, with 11 bases between. This CDR3 spans 14 amino acids. Germline CDR1 and CDR2: SGHVS and FNYEAQ. The CDR3 DNA sequence: TGTGCCAGCAGCTTAGCGTCGGAGATCCACGAGCAGTACTTC. As protein: CASSLASEIHEQYF. Full variable domain (outside the CDR3, taken from reference TRBV7-6 and TRBJ2-7): GAGVSQSPRYKVTKRGQDVALRCDPISGHVSLYWYRQALGQGPEFLTYFNYEAQQDKSGLPNDRFSAERPEGSISTLTIQRTEQRDSAMYRCASSLASEIHEQYFGPGTRLTVT.

This clone appeared a few times. The rearrangement joins TRBV7-2 to TRBJ2-7, with D tentatively TRBD1 (6 bases). Trimming removed 3 bases at V and 5 bases at J, with 11 bases between. The CDR3 spans 13 residues. Germline V gene lookup returns CDR1 SGHTA and CDR2 FQGNSA. This CDR3 reads CASSFGKGDEQYF. CDR3 nucleotide sequence: TGTGCCAGCAGCTTTGGGAAGGGGGACGAGCAGTACTTC.

The chain combines TRBV10-3 with TRBJ2-2; 8 bases align to TRBD2. The junction had 3 bases not matched to a gene; V was cut back by 6 bases and J by 0 bases. The CDR3 has 15 residues. CDR1 ENHRY and CDR2 SYGVKD come from the germline V gene. CDR3 sequence reads: CAIREAGANTGELFF. CDR3 bases: TGTGCCATCAGAGAAGCGGGGGCGAACACCGGGGAGCTGTTTTTT.

This clone was counted only a few times. The V and J genes are TRBV19 and TRBJ2-2; the match to TRBD1 covers 9 bases. The CDR3 totals 15 residues. The ends lost 3 bases at V and 5 bases at J; junction bases unmatched: 4. Germline CDR1 LNHDA, CDR2 SQIVND (reference sequence). The CDR3 reads CASSMGTGRTGELFF. The DNA for the CDR3 is TGTGCCAGTAGTATGGGGACAGGGAGGACCGGGGAGCTGTTTTTT.

With respect to this clone: One end of the junction fails to match germline, which may point to a read error. This sequence joins TRBV7-9 and TRBJ1-1, with no clear D. CDR3 size: 10 residues. Germline CDR1 SEHNR, CDR2 FQNEAQ (reference sequence). CDR3 nucleotide sequence: TGTTCCAGCAGCTCTAGAGAAGCTTTCTTT. Translated, it gives CSSSSREAFF.

The chain recombines TRBV7-2 with TRBJ1-6; TRBD1 agrees at 8 bases. This CDR3 has 15 residues. V trimming: 5 bases; J trimming: 7 bases; junction bases outside the gene matches: 7. Germline assignment: CDR1 SGHTA and CDR2 FQGNSA. CDR3 nucleotides: TGTGCCAGCAGCCCCCTGGGACAGGCGAATTCACCCCTCCACTTT. Translated, it gives CASSPLGQANSPLHF. Looking up the rest from reference TRBV7-2 and TRBJ1-6 gives the full variable domain: GAGVSQSPSNKVTEKGKDVELRCDPISGHTALYWYRQSLGQGLEFLIYFQGNSAPDKSGLPSDRFSAERTGGSVSTLTIQRTQQEDSAVYLCASSPLGQANSPLHFGNGTRLTVT.

The chain has TRBV7-6 and TRBJ2-1; 8 nucleotides agree with TRBD1. The CDR3 runs to 15 residues. V lost 1 base to trimming and J lost 10 bases; unmatched junction nucleotides: 9. Germline loops: CDR1 SGHVS, CDR2 FNYEAQ. CDR3 in amino acids: CASSLGTGPEREQFF. The CDR3 nucleotides read TGTGCCAGCAGCTTAGGGACAGGGCCGGAACGGGAGCAGTTCTTC.